Included here is one TCR beta chain sequence, with context. The table lists this clonotype with many counts. Its binding antigen is unknown. The sample holds no much larger clone one base away, and base qualities are not on file. Via the germline V gene, CDR1 is SQVTM and CDR2 ANQGSEA. From the cysteine through the phenylalanine, the CDR3 covers 14 amino acids. Of all the DNA, just the CDR3 is kept, 42 bases in frame from base 1. The trim is 4 bases for V and 0 bases for J, with a gap of 7 bases between the germline ends. This entry is derived from a study of identical twins (dated by TCRdb to about 2016). Regarding the study in general: To test whether fetal clonotypes persist, this study deep-sequenced TCR alpha and beta repertoires from monozygotic twins, from unrelated adults of various ages, and from cord blood. To rule out contamination, the twin experiments were replicated at different times with different library preparation protocols. Summary of the overall study and its limitations: Fewer insertions were carried by abundant cord blood beta clonotypes, a similar but weaker trend appeared in young adult naive repertoires, and no such trend appeared in memory repertoires. Because the same donors could not be followed over many years, the conclusions depended on cross-sectional statistical analysis. In monozygotic twins, out-of-frame TCR alpha sharing was systematically underestimated by recombination models, although the models agreed with sharing between unrelated individuals. Invariant T cells such as MAIT and iNKT could partly confound zero-insertion analyses, though diverse VJ usage argued against this for most clonotypes. The excess sharing between twins in beta out-of-frame sequences was weaker because fewer shared sequences reduced the signal-to-noise ratio. Out-of-frame TCR alpha sequences shared between twins showed an excess of low generation-probability sequences compared with coincidental sharing between unrelated individuals.

Only healthy Caucasian donors were included. Three pairs of female monozygotic twins, all aged about 18 to 30 years, were included in the twin cohort. RNA for TCR libraries was isolated from peripheral blood mononuclear cells. The protocol used for the library was 5' RACE. Sequencing took place on an Illumina HiSeq 2000. Template switching introduced a universal primer binding site; the final cDNA contained a unique molecular identifier, enabling accurate counting of TCR cDNA molecules. First-strand cDNA for TCR alpha and beta chains was synthesized from specific primers in the conserved constant-segment region. To control for contamination, every cDNA library was double barcoded, receiving both a SMART-Mk sample barcode and Illumina barcodes. Two successive PCR steps introduced TruSeq adapter sequences along with Illumina sample barcodes. Sequencing of the TCR alpha and beta cDNA libraries was done on the Illumina HiSeq platform using custom primers. Under the source paper's analysis protocol: Raw reads were processed with MiGEC to extract unique molecular identifiers, and MiXCR was used to determine CDR3 positions. For each individual, recombination models were inferred using an EM algorithm with the repgenHMM and IGoR tools. The analysis of shared clonotypes was done with the tcR package in R, with sharing normalized by the product of cloneset sizes. To study raw recombination without the effects of thymic and clonal selection, out-of-frame nonproductive sequences were analyzed. TCRdb itself trimmed the public reads at Q25 with fastp, ran MiXCR and retained productive beta chains. Each entry is one CDR3 protein sequence, shown with its most common DNA and genes. The V and J calls and clone size come from TCRdb's table, not from the authors' own analysis. The sample records about 720,000 distinct CDR3 sequences, 15% to 20% of which are singletons. The ten largest clones represent roughly 13% of the sample.

The same data also contributed to another study, on T cells expressing NK-cell markers. Looking at the second paper: TCR beta-chain repertoires were profiled in sorted CD3+CD56+NKG2C+, CD3+CD56+NKG2C- and CD3+CD56-NKG2C+ T-cell subsets from about 8 donors. Of the eight sequenced donors, seven were found to be HCMV-seropositive and one was found to be HCMV-seronegative. In several experiments an anti-gammadeltaTCR antibody was added to restrict sorting to alphabetaTCR-expressing T cells. In a handful of donors, the dominant CD3+CD56+NKG2C+ clonotypes ranked among the top 10 CD8+ clonotypes, making up roughly 1.0-7.5% of CD8+ T cells. Those dominant clonotypes were again the most abundant among CD3+CD56-NKG2C+ cells in several donors, at about 25-60.1%. Whether the expanded NKG2C-expressing T cell clones were specific for HCMV antigens was left unclear. All eight donors whose samples were sequenced were randomly selected healthy volunteers, three of them men and five women. HCMV serostatus was determined by detecting HCMV-specific IgG in serum with a commercial ELISA kit. For a handful of donors, bulk peripheral blood T-cell repertoires were additionally sequenced from unsorted PBMC. Reads were demultiplexed and grouped by UMI with MIGEC, and clonotypes were assembled and quantified with MiTCR. To exclude erroneous sequences, only TCR cDNA sequences supported by at least two reads were retained. The tcR package was used for downstream repertoire analysis, and clonotypes were matched between fractions using CDR3 nucleotide sequence together with V segment. VDJmatch was used to annotate antigen specificity against VDJdb, with one amino acid substitution in CDR3 allowed.

Sequences were obtained from PBMCs. Recombination linked TRBV29-1 to TRBJ2-6, with no confident D gene call. This sequence was found in a woman aged 18-29 years in good health. CDR3 sequence: CSVVSVSGANVLTF. The base sequence is TGCAGCGTTGTATCGGTCTCTGGGGCCAACGTCCTGACTTTC.